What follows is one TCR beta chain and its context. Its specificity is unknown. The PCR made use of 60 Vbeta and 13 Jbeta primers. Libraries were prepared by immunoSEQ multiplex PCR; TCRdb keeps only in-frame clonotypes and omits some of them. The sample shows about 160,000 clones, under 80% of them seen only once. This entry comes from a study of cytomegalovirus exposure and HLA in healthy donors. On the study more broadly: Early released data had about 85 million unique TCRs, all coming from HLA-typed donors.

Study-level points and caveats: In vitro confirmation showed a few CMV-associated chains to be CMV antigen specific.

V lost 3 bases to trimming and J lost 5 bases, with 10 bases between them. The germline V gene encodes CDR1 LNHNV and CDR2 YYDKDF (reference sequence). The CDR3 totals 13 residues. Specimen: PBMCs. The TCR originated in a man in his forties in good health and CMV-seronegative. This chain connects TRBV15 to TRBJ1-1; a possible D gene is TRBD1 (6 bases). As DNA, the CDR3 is TGTGCCACCAGCAGGGCCAGGGGTACTGAAGCTTTCTTT. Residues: CATSRARGTEAFF.